What follows are 8 T cell receptor beta chains derived from one specimen sequenced in a study of response to subunit inactivated influenza vaccine. One entry per CDR3 protein, called by TCRdb with MiXCR from the RT-PCR reads. The table has approximately 700,000 distinct CDR3 sequences, approximately 15% seen once. This sample comprised PBMCs from blood, obtained less than 15 days before vaccination. All receptors derive from a man aged 45-65 years who received an inactivated influenza vaccine.

The V call is TRBV2, the J call TRBJ2-5; 7 nucleotides match TRBD2. Germline CDR1 and CDR2: SNHLY and FYNNEI. The CDR3 contains 16 residues. V was pared by 2 bases and J by 4 bases, with 10 bases of the junction left unmatched. The CDR3 region is CASSEQGLAAGETQYF. CDR3 coding DNA: TGTGCCAGCAGTGAACAGGGCCTAGCGGCGGGAGAGACCCAGTACTTC.

This clonotype showed up many times. One end of the junction is discordant with germline, which a read error may explain. The chain links TRBV5-1 to TRBJ1-5; TRBD1 matches at 8 bases. The CDR3 runs 14 residues. Germline V gene data show CDR1 as SGHRS and CDR2 as YFSETQ. In DNA form, the CDR3 reads TGTGCCAGCAGTCCGACAGGGGGCAATCAGCCCCAGCATTTT. Translated, it gives CASSPTGGNQPQHF.

This clonotype appeared a few times. The V call is TRBV11-2, the J call TRBJ2-5; possible D gene TRBD1, 6 bases. Germline CDR1 reads SGHAT; CDR2 reads FQNNGV. This CDR3 contains 15 residues. With 4 bases removed from V and 2 bases from J, the gap between germline ends came to 14 bases. CDR3 DNA: TGTGCCAGCAGCTGGGGGCGAGCTAGACAAGAGACCCAGTACTTC. It specifies CASSWGRARQETQYF.

This clonotype was counted a few times. V usage is TRBV6-2 or TRBV6-3 and J usage is TRBJ2-4, with TRBD2 identical over 8 bases. Germline CDR1 is MNHEY and CDR2 is SVGEGT. The ends lost 4 bases at V and 2 bases at J; junction bases unmatched: 7. This CDR3 contains 16 residues. CDR3: CASSLGPGGPKNIQYF. The CDR3 nucleotides read TGTGCCAGCAGTTTGGGCCCGGGAGGGCCCAAAAACATTCAGTACTTC.

This clonotype was seen a few times. This chain uses TRBV29-1 with TRBJ2-3; weak D call: TRBD2 (7 bases). There are 14 residues in the CDR3. Trimming shortened V by 0 bases and J by 2 bases, and 9 bases separated the two germline ends. CDR1 is SQVTM, CDR2 ANQGSEA, per germline. The CDR3: CSVEDGGHTDTQYF. CDR3 nucleotide sequence: TGCAGCGTTGAAGACGGGGGGCACACAGATACGCAGTATTTT.

The V gene is TRBV4-3, the J gene TRBJ2-1; 11 nucleotides agree with TRBD2. Germline V gene lookup returns CDR1 LGHNA and CDR2 YSLEER. V lost 0 bases and J lost 7; bases outside the gene matches: 5. CDR3 size: 16 residues. CDR3 sequence (DNA): TGCGCCAGCAGCCAAGATATTCTAGCGGGGGGTAATGAGCAGTTCTTC. It specifies CASSQDILAGGNEQFF.

This clonotype was recorded at least ten times. The chain employs TRBV14 and TRBJ1-2; possible D gene TRBD1, 5 bases. The germline V gene encodes CDR1 SGHDN and CDR2 FVKESK. This CDR3 has 15 residues. V was pared by 0 bases and J by 8 bases, with 16 bases between. CDR3: CASSQDWGRDDGYTF. The DNA for the CDR3 is TGTGCCAGCAGCCAAGATTGGGGCAGGGACGACGGCTACACCTTC.

This clonotype was observed a handful of times. The CDR3 loop is CASSPLGTGETQYF. The CDR3 coding sequence is TGTGCCAGTAGTCCATTGGGGACAGGAGAGACCCAGTACTTC. The V and J genes are TRBV19 and TRBJ2-5; TRBD1 agrees at 8 bases. V trimming: 5 bases; J trimming: 4 bases; junction bases outside the gene matches: 6. Germline values: CDR1 LNHDA, CDR2 SQIVND (reference sequence). CDR3 length equals 14 residues.